These T cell receptor beta chains were read from a single sample in a study of blood T cell repertoires in COVID-19. The data were produced by immunoSEQ multiplex PCR, yet TCRdb's version contains in-frame clones alone and is incomplete. The table shows 110,000 to 150,000 clones, with around 72% occurring only once. The specimen sequenced was peripheral blood. The receptors come from a woman aged 60-75 years with acute or convalescent COVID-19. Both conserved end residues are part of each CDR3. Fields, in order: D gene, V gene, J gene, clone size, CDR3 DNA, CDR3 protein. A D gene is named only where the DNA matches it firmly. Clone size is stated in some rows and not others, as once, few, many or a class when expanded.

d_call: -
v_call: TRBV10-1
j_call: TRBJ1-2
clone_size: few
cdr3_nt: TGCGCCAGCAGTGAGTCGATGGGCCGTGGCTACACCTTC
cdr3_aa: CASSESMGRGYTF

d_call: -
v_call: TRBV30
j_call: TRBJ2-6
clone_size: -
cdr3_nt: TGTGCCTGGAGGGAAATAGGGGAAGGGGCCAACGTCCTGACTTTC
cdr3_aa: CAWREIGEGANVLTF

d_call: -
v_call: TRBV20-1
j_call: TRBJ2-1
clone_size: -
cdr3_nt: TGCAGTGCTAGTCTAGGAACCAGGGTAAATGAGCAGTTCTTC
cdr3_aa: CSASLGTRVNEQFF

d_call: TRBD2
v_call: TRBV4-1
j_call: TRBJ2-7
clone_size: -
cdr3_nt: TGCGCCAGCAGCCAGGTACTTAGCGGGATGTCCTACGAGCAGTACTTC
cdr3_aa: CASSQVLSGMSYEQYF

d_call: -
v_call: TRBV3-1/TRBV3-2
j_call: TRBJ2-2
clone_size: few
cdr3_nt: TGTGCCAGCAGCCAAGATATCCCGACATTTAACACCGGGGAGCTGTTTTTT
cdr3_aa: CASSQDIPTFNTGELFF

d_call: TRBD2
v_call: TRBV6-5
j_call: TRBJ2-1
clone_size: -
cdr3_nt: TGTGCCAGCAGTAAGGGACTAGCGGGAGTAGTTGAGCAGTTCTTC
cdr3_aa: CASSKGLAGVVEQFF

d_call: -
v_call: TRBV11-2
j_call: TRBJ2-2
clone_size: -
cdr3_nt: TGTGCCAGCAGCTTAGTTGCGGGAACCGGGGAGCTGTTTTTT
cdr3_aa: CASSLVAGTGELFF

d_call: TRBD2
v_call: TRBV6-1
j_call: TRBJ2-7
clone_size: -
cdr3_nt: TGTGCCAGCAGTGACGGGGGGAGAATATACGAGCAGTACTTC
cdr3_aa: CASSDGGRIYEQYF

d_call: -
v_call: TRBV28
j_call: TRBJ1-6
clone_size: -
cdr3_nt: TGTGCCAGCAGTTTATTACAGGATAGCTCCTATAATTCACCCCTCCACTTT
cdr3_aa: CASSLLQDSSYNSPLHF

d_call: -
v_call: TRBV19
j_call: TRBJ2-1
clone_size: -
cdr3_nt: TGTGCCAGTAGTAGTATAACCGGGACTGCCTACAATGAGCAGTTCTTC
cdr3_aa: CASSSITGTAYNEQFF

d_call: TRBD1
v_call: TRBV10-3
j_call: TRBJ1-2
clone_size: -
cdr3_nt: TGTGCCATCCGCGGTGAAACGGGACAGGTCTATGGCTACACCTTC
cdr3_aa: CAIRGETGQVYGYTF

d_call: TRBD1
v_call: TRBV19
j_call: TRBJ2-1
clone_size: -
cdr3_nt: TGTGCCAGTAGTAGGAGGACAGGGGGAATCAGCTCCTACAATGAGCAGTTCTTC
cdr3_aa: CASSRRTGGISSYNEQFF

d_call: -
v_call: TRBV19
j_call: TRBJ1-2
clone_size: -
cdr3_nt: TGTGCCAGTAGTATAGCCGGCTATGGCTACACCTTC
cdr3_aa: CASSIAGYGYTF

d_call: -
v_call: TRBV3-1/TRBV3-2
j_call: TRBJ1-1
clone_size: -
cdr3_nt: TGTGCCAGCAGCCAACGGACGGGGGGAGCTTTCTTT
cdr3_aa: CASSQRTGGAFF

d_call: -
v_call: TRBV3-1/TRBV3-2
j_call: TRBJ2-5
clone_size: -
cdr3_nt: TGTGCCAGCAGCCAAGATTCTAAGACCCAGTACTTC
cdr3_aa: CASSQDSKTQYF

d_call: -
v_call: TRBV18
j_call: TRBJ2-5
clone_size: -
cdr3_nt: TGTGCCAGCTCACCCGATGACCTAGTAGAGACCCAGTACTTC
cdr3_aa: CASSPDDLVETQYF

d_call: -
v_call: TRBV2
j_call: TRBJ2-3
clone_size: -
cdr3_nt: TGTGCCAGCATTTGGGCAGGGCAGAGAGATACGCAGTATTTT
cdr3_aa: CASIWAGQRDTQYF

d_call: TRBD2
v_call: TRBV7-9
j_call: TRBJ2-3
clone_size: -
cdr3_nt: TGTGCCAGCAGCTCTCCCGGAGTGGGACTAGCCCAAAGCACAGATACGCAGTATTTT
cdr3_aa: CASSSPGVGLAQSTDTQYF

d_call: -
v_call: TRBV10-3
j_call: TRBJ2-3
clone_size: -
cdr3_nt: TGTGCCATCAGTACCGACAGTCAGCATACGCAGTATTTT
cdr3_aa: CAISTDSQHTQYF

d_call: TRBD1
v_call: TRBV28
j_call: TRBJ2-7
clone_size: -
cdr3_nt: TGTGCCAGCAGGCGGGCAGGGGGCTCCTACGAGCAGTACTTC
cdr3_aa: CASRRAGGSYEQYF

d_call: TRBD1
v_call: TRBV20-1
j_call: TRBJ1-6
clone_size: -
cdr3_nt: TGCAGTGCTAGTCCCGGGACAGCTAATTCACCCCTCCACTTT
cdr3_aa: CSASPGTANSPLHF

d_call: TRBD2
v_call: TRBV28
j_call: TRBJ2-1
clone_size: -
cdr3_nt: TGTGCCAGCAGAGTAGCAGCGGGGGTGACGGAGGGTGAGCAGTTCTTC
cdr3_aa: CASRVAAGVTEGEQFF

d_call: TRBD2
v_call: TRBV9
j_call: TRBJ2-5
clone_size: -
cdr3_nt: TGTGCCAGCAGCGTAGCTACTAGCGGGATAGGCGAGACCCAGTACTTC
cdr3_aa: CASSVATSGIGETQYF

d_call: -
v_call: TRBV5-4
j_call: TRBJ2-1
clone_size: -
cdr3_nt: TGTGCCAGCAGCTCAGGACAGAACAATGAGCAGTTCTTC
cdr3_aa: CASSSGQNNEQFF

d_call: -
v_call: TRBV4-1
j_call: TRBJ2-5
clone_size: -
cdr3_nt: TGCGCCAGCAGCCAATCCCCGGTCACGTCGGGGGAGACCCAGTACTTC
cdr3_aa: CASSQSPVTSGETQYF

d_call: TRBD1
v_call: TRBV6-5
j_call: TRBJ2-2
clone_size: many
cdr3_nt: TGTGCCACCGCCAGACAGGGGGCGGGAACCGGGGAGCTGTTTTTT
cdr3_aa: CATARQGAGTGELFF

d_call: -
v_call: TRBV2
j_call: TRBJ2-6
clone_size: -
cdr3_nt: TGTGCCAGCAGGGGGAGGAGTGGGGCCAACGTCCTGACTTTC
cdr3_aa: CASRGRSGANVLTF

d_call: TRBD2
v_call: TRBV5-1
j_call: TRBJ2-2
clone_size: -
cdr3_nt: TGCGCCAGCAGCCTCGGGCGGGAGCAGAACACCGGGGAGCTGTTTTTT
cdr3_aa: CASSLGREQNTGELFF

d_call: -
v_call: TRBV3-1/TRBV3-2
j_call: TRBJ2-7
clone_size: -
cdr3_nt: TGTGCCAGCAGCCTAATGGGAGGTTACGAGCAGTACTTC
cdr3_aa: CASSLMGGYEQYF

d_call: TRBD1
v_call: TRBV19
j_call: TRBJ1-6
clone_size: -
cdr3_nt: TGTGCCAGTAGTATGGACAGGGACTCACCCCTCCACTTT
cdr3_aa: CASSMDRDSPLHF

d_call: TRBD1
v_call: TRBV6-6
j_call: TRBJ2-6
clone_size: -
cdr3_nt: TGTGCCGTACGGACAGGGAACTCTGGGGCCAACGTCCTGACTTTC
cdr3_aa: CAVRTGNSGANVLTF

d_call: -
v_call: TRBV10-3
j_call: TRBJ1-2
clone_size: once
cdr3_nt: TGTGCCATCGGCGACGGAATGAGGGTCTATGGCTACACCTTC
cdr3_aa: CAIGDGMRVYGYTF

d_call: TRBD2
v_call: TRBV30
j_call: TRBJ2-3
clone_size: -
cdr3_nt: TGTGCCTGGAGACCAAATTCCCCAACTAGCGGGGGGGGGAGCACAGATACGCAGTATTTT
cdr3_aa: CAWRPNSPTSGGGSTDTQYF

d_call: TRBD1
v_call: TRBV30
j_call: TRBJ1-6
clone_size: -
cdr3_nt: TGTGCCTGGAAAGCGATATTATTAACCGGGACAGGGTATAATTCACCCCTCCACTTT
cdr3_aa: CAWKAILLTGTGYNSPLHF

d_call: TRBD2
v_call: TRBV4-1
j_call: TRBJ2-7
clone_size: -
cdr3_nt: TGCGCCAGCAGCCAAGATGGAGCGGGAGGCCCTATCGAGCAGTACTTC
cdr3_aa: CASSQDGAGGPIEQYF

d_call: -
v_call: TRBV21-1
j_call: TRBJ2-1
clone_size: once
cdr3_nt: TGTGCCAGCAAACTGGGGACTAGCGCAAATGAGCAGTTCTTC
cdr3_aa: CASKLGTSANEQFF

d_call: TRBD2
v_call: TRBV5-1
j_call: TRBJ2-1
clone_size: -
cdr3_nt: TGCGCCAGCAGCTTGGTCGGTACGGGACTAGCCTACAATGAGCAGTTCTTC
cdr3_aa: CASSLVGTGLAYNEQFF

d_call: -
v_call: TRBV4-1
j_call: TRBJ2-2
clone_size: once
cdr3_nt: TGCGCCAGCAGCCTTGGTAGCTCGAGGATCGACACCGGGGAGCTGTTTTTT
cdr3_aa: CASSLGSSRIDTGELFF

d_call: -
v_call: TRBV7-9
j_call: TRBJ2-6
clone_size: -
cdr3_nt: TGTGCCAGCAGTCATTCTCCTGGCCGCTCTGGGGCCAACGTCCTGACTTTC
cdr3_aa: CASSHSPGRSGANVLTF

d_call: -
v_call: TRBV27
j_call: TRBJ2-2
clone_size: -
cdr3_nt: TGTGCCAGCACCGAGGCGCGGGACACCGGGGAGCTGTTTTTT
cdr3_aa: CASTEARDTGELFF

d_call: TRBD2
v_call: TRBV19
j_call: TRBJ2-1
clone_size: -
cdr3_nt: TGTGCCAGTAGCTGGGGGGGAATCAATGAGCAGTTCTTC
cdr3_aa: CASSWGGINEQFF

d_call: -
v_call: TRBV18
j_call: TRBJ1-6
clone_size: once
cdr3_nt: TGTGCCAGCTCACCACAGACAGGCGCTGCCTATAATTCACCCCTCCACTTT
cdr3_aa: CASSPQTGAAYNSPLHF

d_call: -
v_call: TRBV20-1
j_call: TRBJ2-5
clone_size: few
cdr3_nt: TGCAGTGCTATCAAAGAGACCCAGTACTTC
cdr3_aa: CSAIKETQYF

d_call: TRBD1
v_call: TRBV10-3
j_call: TRBJ1-4
clone_size: -
cdr3_nt: TGTGCCATCAGCCCCGGACAGGGGAGACTGTTTTTT
cdr3_aa: CAISPGQGRLFF

d_call: TRBD2
v_call: TRBV19
j_call: TRBJ2-3
clone_size: -
cdr3_nt: TGTGCCAGTAGCCTAGCGGGAGGGTCCACGGTGGCGCAGTATTTT
cdr3_aa: CASSLAGGSTVAQYF

d_call: -
v_call: TRBV3-1/TRBV3-2
j_call: TRBJ2-1
clone_size: -
cdr3_nt: TGTGCCACGGGACTTAGAATTAACAATGAGCAGTTCTTC
cdr3_aa: CATGLRINNEQFF

d_call: TRBD2
v_call: TRBV5-4
j_call: TRBJ2-1
clone_size: -
cdr3_nt: TGTGCCAGCAGCGTCGGACTAGCGGGTTACAATGAGCAGTTCTTC
cdr3_aa: CASSVGLAGYNEQFF

d_call: -
v_call: TRBV3-1/TRBV3-2
j_call: TRBJ2-1
clone_size: few
cdr3_nt: TGTGCCAGCAGCCAAGTTGTCACAGGGACGGGTGGAAATGAGCAGTTCTTC
cdr3_aa: CASSQVVTGTGGNEQFF

d_call: -
v_call: TRBV11-2
j_call: TRBJ2-2
clone_size: -
cdr3_nt: TGTGCCAGCAGCAGGACATGGGGCACCGGGGAGCTGTTTTTT
cdr3_aa: CASSRTWGTGELFF

d_call: -
v_call: TRBV7-2
j_call: TRBJ2-3
clone_size: -
cdr3_nt: TGTGCCAGCAGCTTAGGAGAGGGCCTAGATACGCAGTATTTT
cdr3_aa: CASSLGEGLDTQYF

d_call: -
v_call: TRBV5-1
j_call: TRBJ2-1
clone_size: -
cdr3_nt: TGCGCCAGCAGCTTGACCCTTAGCTCCTACAATGAGCAGTTCTTC
cdr3_aa: CASSLTLSSYNEQFF

d_call: TRBD1
v_call: TRBV27
j_call: TRBJ1-5
clone_size: -
cdr3_nt: TGTGCCAGCAGGCCGGACAGGAATCAGCCCCAGCATTTT
cdr3_aa: CASRPDRNQPQHF